The T cell receptor (beta chain) described here comes from a study of CD8+ T cells in alopecia areata. For this clone: Its antigen is as yet unknown.

Study-level points and caveats: For lesional scalp, especially alopecia totalis/universalis, clonality was higher than in normal scalp.

In each case, RNA was isolated and then reverse transcribed into cDNA as the sequencing template. Some clones are missing from TCRdb's copy, which holds only in-frame ones; the method was immunoSEQ multiplex PCR. Of 150,000 to 200,000 clones listed, around three fifths are singletons. This sample's treatment: oral pan-JAK inhibitor, 5-10 mg twice daily. The input for sequencing was CD4+ T cells sorted from blood, taken at week 24, from a patient treated with tofacitinib. The source is a human donor with alopecia areata.

The CDR3 DNA sequence: TGTGCCACCACCGGGACTAGCGGTTCGTACGGGGAGCTGTTTTTT. As protein: CATTGTSGSYGELFF. The chain joins TRBV10-3 to TRBJ2-2, with TRBD2 identical over 11 bases. J lost 7 bases, V lost 10 bases, and 11 bases had no gene match. Germline values: CDR1 ENHRY, CDR2 SYGVKD. CDR3 length equals 15 residues.